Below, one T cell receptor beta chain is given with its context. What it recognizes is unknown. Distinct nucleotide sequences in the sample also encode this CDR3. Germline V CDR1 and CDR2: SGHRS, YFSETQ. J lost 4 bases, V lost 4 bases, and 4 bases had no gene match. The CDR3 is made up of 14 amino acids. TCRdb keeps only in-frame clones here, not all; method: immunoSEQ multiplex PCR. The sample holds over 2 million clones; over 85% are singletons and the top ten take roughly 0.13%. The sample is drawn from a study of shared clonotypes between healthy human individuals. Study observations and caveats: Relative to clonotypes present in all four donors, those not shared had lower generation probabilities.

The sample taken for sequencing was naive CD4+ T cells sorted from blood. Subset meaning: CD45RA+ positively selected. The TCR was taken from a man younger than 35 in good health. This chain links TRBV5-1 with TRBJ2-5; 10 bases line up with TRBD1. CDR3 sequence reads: CASSPGTGVETQYF. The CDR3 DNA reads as TGCGCCAGCAGCCCCGGGACAGGGGTAGAGACCCAGTACTTC.